Listed below are T cell receptor beta chains from one sample, sequenced in a study of CD8+ T cells in alopecia areata. Produced via immunoSEQ multiplex PCR; TCRdb's table is partial and in-frame only. The profile shows 150,000 or so clones, approximately 50% of them singletons. The sample consisted of CD4+ T cells sorted from blood. These receptors were taken from a human donor with alopecia areata. Each CDR3 is given with its conserved first and last residue. D genes are given only for firm matches. Where a row states a size, it is once, few, many or the class of an expanded clone; other rows omit it.

>few|TRBV29-1|TRBJ2-5|TRBD1
CSATTGTGLALKYF
TGCAGCGCAACTACCGGGACAGGGCTGGCGCTAAAGTACTTC
>once|TRBV6-5|TRBJ2-1|TRBD2
CASSRPGLAGAEQFF
TGTGCCAGCAGCCGTCCCGGACTAGCGGGAGCTGAGCAGTTCTTC
>NA|TRBV29-1|TRBJ2-2|NA
CSVGWGGSGELFF
TGCAGCGTTGGCTGGGGGGGCTCCGGGGAGCTGTTTTTT
>NA|TRBV11-2|TRBJ2-2|NA
CASSLGTGELFF
TGTGCCAGCAGCTTAGGGACCGGGGAGCTGTTTTTT
>once|TRBV23-1|TRBJ2-7|TRBD1
CASSQNSLRGSSYEQYF
TGCGCCAGCAGTCAAAATTCCCTCAGGGGGAGCTCCTACGAGCAGTACTTC
>few|TRBV5-4|TRBJ2-2|NA
CASSPPPTGPGELFF
TGTGCCAGCAGCCCCCCCCCTACAGGACCCGGGGAGCTGTTTTTT
>few|TRBV7-9|TRBJ2-3|TRBD1
CASPNRGWGTAPDTQYF
TGTGCCTCCCCCAATCGGGGCTGGGGGACAGCACCAGATACGCAGTATTTT
>NA|TRBV4-1|TRBJ2-7|TRBD1
CASSPGQGPSYEQYF
TGCGCCAGCAGCCCGGGACAGGGACCCTCCTACGAGCAGTACTTC
>NA|TRBV6-1|TRBJ2-5|NA
CASTRILPSQETQYF
TGTGCCAGCACGCGAATCCTGCCCTCTCAAGAGACCCAGTACTTC
>NA|TRBV19|TRBJ1-1|TRBD1
CASSTGTAFREAFF
TGTGCCAGTAGTACCGGGACAGCCTTCCGTGAAGCTTTCTTT
>once|TRBV15|TRBJ2-7|TRBD1
CATSSDTDRADSYEQYF
TGTGCCACCAGCAGCGACACGGACAGGGCCGACTCCTACGAGCAGTACTTC